The text below deals with one T cell receptor (beta chain). This clone's antigen is unknown. No much larger clonotype is one base removed from it; base qualities were not supplied. The donors were healthy, HIV-negative adults who had no recently reported acute infections or vaccinations. Every donor was a Caucasian adult living in Nashville, Tennessee, USA. For unsorted samples, some 100 million PBMCs were counted and genomic DNA was extracted with the QIAamp DNA Blood Mini kit. After blood collection by leukapheresis, PBMCs were isolated using Ficoll-Histopaque density gradient centrifugation and then cryopreserved in the vapor phase of liquid nitrogen. The junction shows trimming of 3 bases on V and 6 bases on J, plus 12 bases between the germline ends. CDR1 and CDR2 are read off the germline V gene as SGHDN and FVKESK. From the cysteine up to the phenylalanine, the CDR3 has a length of 13 residues. Just the 39-base CDR3 DNA is kept, in frame starting at base 1.

Using the deep immunoSEQ assay, multiplex PCR amplified TCR CDR3 regions from genomic DNA. Extracted genomic DNA from each cell subset was spread evenly across all wells of several immunoSEQ 96-well plates, with each plate serving as a replicate. For unsorted PBMC, each replicate PCR was loaded with roughly 330 ng genomic DNA, equivalent to approximately 33,000 T cell genomes. Unsorted PBMC genomic DNA was sequenced across ten immunoSEQ deep assay plates. Purified libraries were quantified with a Qubit 3.0 fluorometer, sized on a Bioanalyzer 2100, and re-quantified with the KAPA Library Quantification kit. Every immunoSEQ 96-well plate was sequenced on a separate single-read 150-cycle Illumina NextSeq 550 flow cell. The source study handled its data this way. The immunoSEQ output contained only junctional sequences without quality scores, so filtering could not match that applied to full-length reads. Sequences were annotated with PyIR, a Python wrapper for IgBLAST v1.9, and V/J genes and CDR3 were assigned using IMGT germline references. Reads with weak V/J assignments (E-value above 1e-6), missing CDR3, stop codons, out-of-frame junctions, or ambiguous translated residues were removed. V3J clonotypes were defined by identical inferred V gene, J gene, and CDR3 amino acid sequence. Percentage overlap between repertoires was calculated by dividing the number of shared unique clonotypes by the size of the smaller repertoire. Three approaches were used to assess repertoire richness: RTK rarefaction, the Chao1 estimator, and Recon v2.1 estimates of unobserved clonotypes. TCRdb took this table from immuneACCESS and kept in-frame rearrangements with V and J called. Such tables lack part of the clones; where checked against another copy, unresolved V genes explain under half of the gap, and the rest is unexplained. V, J and clone size were drawn from that table, and D and trimming were deduced from the DNA. Present in this sample are fewer than 550,000 clones, approximately 79% of which were seen just once. The top ten constitute around 12% of the sample.

The data were obtained in a study of shared clonotypes between healthy human individuals (TCRdb year 2020). The study in broad terms: The cohort comprised two women and a few men aged 18 to 49 years. To estimate repertoire size and how much clonotypes are shared between individuals, the study performed deep sequencing of blood TCR repertoires from about five healthy adults. To increase sequencing depth and limit assay-specific biases, different laboratories used diverse techniques to prepare libraries and sequence TCR repertoires. Each donor's leukapheresis produced roughly between about 0.9 and 9.5 billion PBMCs.

On the study overall, not on this receptor specifically: Pairwise subsampling indicated that sequencing depth was expected to affect the degree of clonotype sharing among donors. Sampling was restricted to blood, and TCR repertoires in tissue are likely to differ from TCR repertoires in blood. Because the study included only a small number of donors, the genetic and exposure-history diversity represented was limited.

Sample: PBMCs. Rearrangement joined TRBV14 to TRBJ2-7; a tentative D call is TRBD2 (6 bases match). The sequence derives from a woman between 35 and 50 years old in good health. Some clones in this sample may be carry-over from other donors' samples. The sequenced DNA: TGTGCCAGCAGCCACAGGGACTTTGTCGAGCAGTACTTC. It encodes CASSHRDFVEQYF. Joined to the reference TRBV14 and TRBJ2-7 proteins, this CDR3 gives the full variable domain: EAGVTQFPSHSVIEKGQTVTLRCDPISGHDNLYWYRRVMGKEIKFLLHFVKESKQDESGMPNNRFLAERTGGTYSTLKVQPAELEDSGVYFCASSHRDFVEQYFGPGTRLTVT.